This entry is about one T cell receptor (beta chain). Antigen unknown. This record comes from a study of T cell repertoires in cytomegalovirus infection. Study details: Indications came from public TCR beta signatures; they pointed to CMV infection and to a matching HLA type. Study results and caveats: Ex vivo, HLA-C-restricted CMV-specific TCR beta clonotypes prevailed over the rest of the response. People with CMV and the relevant HLA were identified by cumulative public TCR beta family frequency.

TCRdb re-analysed the reads in MiXCR, keeping a single row per CDR3 protein. Among about 530,000 distinct CDR3 sequences listed, around 27% were seen once. This clonotype was obtained from a human donor in good health (CMV status not recorded). Some clones in this sample may be carry-over from other donors' samples. The material sequenced was PBMCs.

The CDR3 reads CASSSPPGLGDNEQFF. The CDR3 DNA is TGTGCCAGCAGCTCGCCGCCGGGACTAGGGGACAATGAGCAGTTCTTC. The J gene is TRBJ2-1, the V gene TRBV7-9; TRBD2 matches 8 bases. CDR3 length equals 16 residues. The junction had 10 bases not matched to a gene; V was cut back by 4 bases and J by 5 bases. Germline CDR1 SEHNR, CDR2 FQNEAQ (reference sequence). The variable domain in full, with the rest retrieved from reference TRBV7-9 and TRBJ2-1, is DTGVSQNPRHKITKRGQNVTFRCDPISEHNRLYWYRQTLGQGPEFLTYFQNEAQLEKSRLLSDRFSAERPKGSFSTLEIQRTEQGDSAMYLCASSSPPGLGDNEQFFGPGTRLTVL.